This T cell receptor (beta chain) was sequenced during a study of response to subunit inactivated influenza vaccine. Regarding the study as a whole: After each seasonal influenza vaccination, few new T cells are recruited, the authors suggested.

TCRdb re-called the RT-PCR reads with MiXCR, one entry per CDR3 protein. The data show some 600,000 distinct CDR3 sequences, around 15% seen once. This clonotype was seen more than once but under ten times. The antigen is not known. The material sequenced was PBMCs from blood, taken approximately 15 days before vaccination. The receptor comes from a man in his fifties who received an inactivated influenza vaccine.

This chain's CDR3 is CASSQVSTGANVLTF. The CDR3 DNA sequence: TGTGCCAGCAGCCAAGTATCGACTGGGGCCAACGTCCTGACTTTC. This chain connects TRBV4-2 to TRBJ2-6; D is undetermined. The CDR3 covers 15 residues. Germline CDR1 reads LGHNA; CDR2 reads YNFKEQ. The germline V and J ends were trimmed by 1 base and 2 bases, with 6 bases remaining between them.